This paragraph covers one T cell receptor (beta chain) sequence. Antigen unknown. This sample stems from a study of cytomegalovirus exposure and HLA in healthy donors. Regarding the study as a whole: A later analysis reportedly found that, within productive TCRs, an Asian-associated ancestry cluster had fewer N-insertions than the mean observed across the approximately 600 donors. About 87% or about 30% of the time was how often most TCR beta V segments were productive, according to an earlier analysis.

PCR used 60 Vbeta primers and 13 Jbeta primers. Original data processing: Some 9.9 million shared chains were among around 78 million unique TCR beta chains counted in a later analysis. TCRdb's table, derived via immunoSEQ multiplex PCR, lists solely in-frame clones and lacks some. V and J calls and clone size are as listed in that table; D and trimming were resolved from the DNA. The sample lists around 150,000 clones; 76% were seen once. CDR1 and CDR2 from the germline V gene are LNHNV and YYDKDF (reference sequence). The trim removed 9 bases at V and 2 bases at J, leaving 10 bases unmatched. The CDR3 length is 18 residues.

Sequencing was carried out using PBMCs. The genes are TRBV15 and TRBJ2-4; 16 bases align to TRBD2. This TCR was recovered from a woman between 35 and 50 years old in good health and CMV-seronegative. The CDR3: CATVGTSGGAFSKNIQYF. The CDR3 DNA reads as TGTGCCACGGTGGGGACTAGCGGGGGGGCCTTCTCCAAAAACATTCAGTACTTC.